This T cell receptor (beta chain) was identified in a study of blood T cell repertoires in COVID-19. Study-wide context: The analysed material was cDNA or gDNA that came from T cells, B-cell-depleted T cells, or PBMCs.

Data came from immunoSEQ multiplex PCR; TCRdb stores just in-frame clones and leaves some out. The sample carries approximately 480,000 clones, around 90% recorded once. Germline lookup yields CDR1 SGHVS and CDR2 FQNEAQ. The CDR3 loop spans 15 amino acids. V was clipped by 4 bases and J by 6 bases; unmatched bases: 8. Cohort allocation depended upon clinical history that participants reported. The chain is built from TRBV7-8 and TRBJ2-7, with 11 bases fitting TRBD2. This TCR was sampled from a woman between 18 and 29 years old who had recovered from COVID-19. The sequencing sample was made of PBMCs or T cells enriched from blood (not recorded which). CDR3 bases: TGTGCCAGCAGCTCCCCACTAGCGGGGGTTCGCGAGCAGTACTTC. Translation gives CASSSPLAGVREQYF.